The next 20 T cell receptor beta chains were all read from a single sample in a study of blood T cells in healthy people across ages. With a J-beta primer mix and a sample-barcoded 5' primer, a second PCR ran about 6 to 11 cycles. MiXCR, applied by TCRdb to the 5' RACE reads, yields one record per CDR3 protein. The data show around 990,000 distinct CDR3 sequences, with 35% to 40% seen just once and 10% to 15% held by the top ten. Sequenced: blood. These receptors all stem from a young man in good health.

V is TRBV27 and J is TRBJ2-7, with 10 positions matching TRBD2. CDR3 length: 17 residues. In germline, CDR1 is MNHEY, CDR2 SMNVEV (reference sequence). Germline trimming cut 9 bases from V and 8 bases from J; bases unmatched to any gene: 22. DNA of the CDR3: TGTGCCAGAAGATCGAGGCTAGCGGGGGATTTCGGTTTGAAGCAGTACTTC. Translation gives CARRSRLAGDFGLKQYF.

The rearrangement links TRBV7-2 to TRBJ2-5; TRBD1 might be the D (7 bases). Germline assignment: CDR1 SGHTA and CDR2 FQGNSA. The CDR3 contains 14 residues. V shed 5 bases and J shed 4 bases, with 14 bases lying between them. This CDR3 reads CASSTRQGGETQYF. CDR3 DNA sequence: TGTGCCAGCAGCACGCGACAGGGAGGAGAGACCCAGTACTTC. Filled out from reference TRBV7-2 and TRBJ2-5, the complete variable domain reads GAGVSQSPSNKVTEKGKDVELRCDPISGHTALYWYRQSLGQGLEFLIYFQGNSAPDKSGLPSDRFSAERTGGSVSTLTIQRTQQEDSAVYLCASSTRQGGETQYFGPGTRLLVL.

V usage is TRBV4-2 and J usage is TRBJ2-2, with no clear D. Trimming left V 0 bases short and J 1 base short, with 6 bases between. CDR3 size: 15 residues. The germline gives CDR1 LGHNA, CDR2 YNFKEQ. This chain's CDR3 is CASSQDPMNTGELFF. For the CDR3, the DNA is TGTGCCAGCAGCCAAGACCCTATGAACACCGGGGAGCTGTTTTTT.

This clonotype was observed many times. V usage is TRBV29-1 and J usage is TRBJ2-1; no reliable D call. CDR3 length: 16 residues. Germline V CDR1 and CDR2: SQVTM, ANQGSEA. V lost 2 bases to trimming and J lost 1 base, with 15 bases between them. This chain's CDR3 is CSVELRKWGSYNEQFF. The CDR3 coding sequence is TGCAGCGTTGAATTGCGGAAATGGGGTTCCTACAATGAGCAGTTCTTC.

This clonotype came up a few times. This chain connects TRBV20-1 to TRBJ2-3, with unresolved D. This CDR3 has 15 amino acids. Germline assignment: CDR1 DFQATT and CDR2 SNEGSKA (reference sequence). V lost 0 bases to trimming and J lost 1 base, with 11 bases between them. For the CDR3, the DNA is TGCAGTGCTAGAGAAGCCCTATTACGCACAGATACGCAGTATTTT. This translates into CSAREALLRTDTQYF.

For this clonotype: One junction end does not reproduce the germline sequence, and a read error may be involved. J is TRBJ1-2 and V is TRBV20-1, with D possibly matching TRBD1 (6 bases). Germline V gives CDR1 DFQATT, CDR2 SNEGSKA (reference sequence). The CDR3 has 10 residues. The CDR3 DNA sequence: TGCAGGGCTAGAGGGGGAGGCTACACCTTC. This translates into CRARGGGYTF.

This clonotype has more than one count but fewer than ten. The chain uses TRBV7-2 and TRBJ2-3; 11 bases are a match to TRBD2. Germline values: CDR1 SGHTA, CDR2 FQGNSA. J lost 4 bases, V lost 3 bases, and 6 bases had no gene match. The CDR3 is 16 residues long. CDR3: CASSFLSGGAPDTQYF. CDR3 coding DNA: TGTGCCAGCAGCTTCCTTAGCGGGGGGGCGCCAGATACGCAGTATTTT.

The sample holds a few counts of this clonotype. The chain has TRBV18 and TRBJ2-1; TRBD1 aligns across 9 bases. Germline V CDR1 and CDR2: KGHSH, LQKENI. The length of the CDR3 is 17 residues. V shed 4 bases and J 9 bases; nucleotides not matched to a gene: 16. In DNA, the CDR3 is TGTGCCAGCTCACTCCTCCCCCGGGACAGGGAAAAAATTGAGCAGTTCTTC. It is translated as CASSLLPRDREKIEQFF.

The chain is built from TRBV9 and TRBJ1-1, with 7 bases matching TRBD1. The ends lost 0 bases at V and 7 bases at J; junction bases unmatched: 12. Germline values: CDR1 SGDLS, CDR2 YYNGEE. The CDR3 consists of 16 residues. The chain's CDR3 is CASSVDKGPQGDEAFF. Written as DNA, the CDR3 is TGTGCCAGCAGCGTAGATAAAGGTCCCCAGGGGGATGAAGCTTTCTTT.

V usage is TRBV4-1 and J usage is TRBJ2-3; D possibly corresponds to TRBD2 (6 bases). The CDR3 totals 14 residues. Trimming shortened V by 1 base and J by 2 bases, and 7 bases separated the two germline ends. CDR1 is MGHRA, CDR2 YSYEKL, per germline. CDR3 sequence: CASSQGLVTDTQYF. The DNA for the CDR3 is TGCGCCAGCAGCCAAGGACTAGTCACAGATACGCAGTATTTT.

This clonotype was seen a few times. The V and J genes are TRBV6-2 or TRBV6-3 and TRBJ2-3; 9 bases match TRBD2. With 2 bases clipped from V and 14 bases from J, the junction kept 20 bases outside the gene matches. CDR3 length: 17 amino acids. CDR1 is MNHEY, CDR2 SVGEGT, per germline. CDR3 nucleotides: TGTGCCAGCAGTTACCCCCCTTGGAGGGATCCGGGACTAGCACTGTATTTT. Translation: CASSYPPWRDPGLALYF.

The V and J genes are TRBV5-1 and TRBJ1-1, with D tentatively TRBD1 (5 bases). The CDR3 spans 14 residues. Looked up from germline, CDR1 is SGHRS and CDR2 is YFSETQ. V shed 4 bases and J shed 3 bases, with 13 bases lying between them. The CDR3 coding sequence is TGCGCCAGCAGCCGATCGCCGGGGGACACTGAAGCTTTCTTT. It codes for CASSRSPGDTEAFF.

The rearrangement uses TRBV6-2 or TRBV6-3 and TRBJ2-1; TRBD1 is a possible D gene (5 bases). The V gene's germline CDR1 is MNHEY and CDR2 SVGEGT. The CDR3 has 14 residues. The ends were cut back, 6 bases at V and 5 bases at J, with 14 bases in the middle. The CDR3 coding sequence is TGTGCCAGCAGCTACAGACAGCGAGACAATGAGCAGTTCTTC. Encoded protein: CASSYRQRDNEQFF.

The chain recombines TRBV15 with TRBJ2-3; 8 bases are shared with TRBD1. V lost 5 bases, J lost 2 bases, and 18 bases stayed unmatched. From germline, CDR1 is LNHNV and CDR2 YYDKDF (reference sequence). This CDR3 comprises 19 residues. CDR3 in amino acids: CATSGPNVRDRRSTDTQYF. For the CDR3, the DNA is TGTGCCACCAGCGGCCCTAACGTCCGGGACAGGAGATCCACAGATACGCAGTATTTT.

This clonotype was observed a handful of times. V is TRBV12-3 or TRBV12-4 and J is TRBJ1-4, with 7 bases aligning to TRBD1. This CDR3 is 15 amino acids long. With 5 bases clipped from V and 8 bases from J, the junction kept 11 bases outside the gene matches. As DNA, the CDR3 is TGTGCCAGCAGTCCCCGACAGGGCGGAGAAGAAAAACTGTTTTTT. Protein: CASSPRQGGEEKLFF.

To note about this clonotype: Mismatch with germline at one junction end may stem from a read error. The CDR3 bases are TGTGCCAGCAGCCAAGAGGTAACCCGCTCTGGGGCCGACGTCCTGACTTTC. This encodes CASSQEVTRSGADVLTF. This chain joins TRBV4-2 and TRBJ2-6; D perhaps matches TRBD1 (5 bases). CDR3 length: 17 amino acids. Germline V gene lookup returns CDR1 LGHNA and CDR2 YNFKEQ.

This chain uses TRBV20-1 with TRBJ1-3; D possibly corresponds to TRBD1 (5 bases). CDR1 DFQATT and CDR2 SNEGSKA come from the germline V gene (reference sequence). The CDR3 is 16 residues long. V lost 3 bases and J lost 0, with 15 bases in between. CDR3: CSASQADRSSGNTIYF. CDR3 sequence (DNA): TGCAGTGCTAGTCAAGCCGACAGATCCTCTGGAAACACCATATATTTT.

This clonotype was seen only a few times. The chain couples TRBV9 to TRBJ2-5, with D uncertain. CDR3 length: 14 residues. V lost 0 bases and J lost 0, with 6 bases in between. The germline V gene encodes CDR1 SGDLS and CDR2 YYNGEE. CDR3 sequence: CASSVGADQETQYF. The CDR3 DNA sequence: TGTGCCAGCAGCGTAGGGGCAGACCAAGAGACCCAGTACTTC.

The V call is TRBV7-2, the J call TRBJ2-5; tentatively, D is TRBD1 (6 bases). V lost 6 bases, J lost 5 bases, and 13 bases lay in between. Germline V CDR1 and CDR2: SGHTA, FQGNSA. The CDR3 extends over 13 amino acids. CDR3 DNA sequence: TGTGCCAGCAGATCAACAGGGTTGGAGACCCAGTACTTC. Residues: CASRSTGLETQYF.

V and J are TRBV29-1 and TRBJ1-1; D is unclear. V was pared by 4 bases and J by 1 base, with 10 bases between. Germline-derived CDR1 and CDR2 are SQVTM and ANQGSEA. The CDR3 has 13 residues. CDR3 nucleotides: TGCAGCGTTGCAAACCTCAGGAACACTGAAGCTTTCTTT. Its protein product is CSVANLRNTEAFF.